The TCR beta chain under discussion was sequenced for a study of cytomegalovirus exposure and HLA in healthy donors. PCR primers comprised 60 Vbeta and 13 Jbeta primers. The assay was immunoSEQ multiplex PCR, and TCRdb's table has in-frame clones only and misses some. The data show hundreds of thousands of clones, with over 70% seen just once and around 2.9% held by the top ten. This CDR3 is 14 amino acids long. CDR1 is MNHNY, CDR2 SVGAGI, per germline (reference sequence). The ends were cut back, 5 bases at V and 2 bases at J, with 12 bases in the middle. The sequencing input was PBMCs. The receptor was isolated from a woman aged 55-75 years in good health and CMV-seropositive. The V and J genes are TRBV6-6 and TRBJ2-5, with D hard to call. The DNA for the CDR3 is TGTGCCAGCAGTCCCACTACTCAACAAGAGACCCAGTACTTC. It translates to CASSPTTQQETQYF.